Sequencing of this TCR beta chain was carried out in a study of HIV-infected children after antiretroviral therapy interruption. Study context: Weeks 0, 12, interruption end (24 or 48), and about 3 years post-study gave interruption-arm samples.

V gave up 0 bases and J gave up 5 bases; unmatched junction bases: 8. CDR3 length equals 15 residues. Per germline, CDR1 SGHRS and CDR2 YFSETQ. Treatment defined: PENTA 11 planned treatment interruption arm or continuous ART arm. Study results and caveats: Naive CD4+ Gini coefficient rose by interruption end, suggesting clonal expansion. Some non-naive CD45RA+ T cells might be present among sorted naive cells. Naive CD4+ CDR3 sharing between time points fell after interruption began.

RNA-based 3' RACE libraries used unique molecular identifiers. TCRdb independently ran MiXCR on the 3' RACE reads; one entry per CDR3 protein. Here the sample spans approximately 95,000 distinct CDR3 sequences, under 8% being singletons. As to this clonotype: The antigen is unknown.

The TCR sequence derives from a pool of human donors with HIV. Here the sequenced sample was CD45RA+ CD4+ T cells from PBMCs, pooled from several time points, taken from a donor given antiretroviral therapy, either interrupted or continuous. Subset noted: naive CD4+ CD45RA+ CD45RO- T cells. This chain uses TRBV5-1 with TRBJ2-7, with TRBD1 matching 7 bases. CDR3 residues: CASSLAGTEEDEQYF. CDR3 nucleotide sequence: TGCGCCAGCAGCTTGGCGGGGACAGAGGAAGACGAGCAGTACTTC.